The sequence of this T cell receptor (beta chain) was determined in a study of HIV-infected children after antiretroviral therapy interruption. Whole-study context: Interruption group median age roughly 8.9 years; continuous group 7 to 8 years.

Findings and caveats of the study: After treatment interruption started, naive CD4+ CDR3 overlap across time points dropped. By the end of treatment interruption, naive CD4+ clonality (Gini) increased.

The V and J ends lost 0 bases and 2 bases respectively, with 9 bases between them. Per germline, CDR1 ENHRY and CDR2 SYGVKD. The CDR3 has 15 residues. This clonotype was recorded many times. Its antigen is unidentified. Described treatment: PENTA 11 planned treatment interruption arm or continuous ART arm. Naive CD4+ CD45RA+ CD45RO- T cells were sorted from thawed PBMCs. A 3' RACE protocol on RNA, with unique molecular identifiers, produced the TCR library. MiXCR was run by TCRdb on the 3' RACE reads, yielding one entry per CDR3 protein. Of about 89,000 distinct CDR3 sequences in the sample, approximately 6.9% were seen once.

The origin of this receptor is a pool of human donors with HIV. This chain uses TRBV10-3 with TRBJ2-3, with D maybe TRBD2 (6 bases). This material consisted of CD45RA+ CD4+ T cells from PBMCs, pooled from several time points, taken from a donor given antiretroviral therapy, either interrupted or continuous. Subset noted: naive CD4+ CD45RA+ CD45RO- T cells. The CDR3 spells CAISESSGLTDTQYF. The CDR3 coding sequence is TGTGCCATCAGTGAGTCTAGCGGCCTCACAGATACGCAGTATTTT.